The 22 T cell receptor beta chains below were found in one sample sequenced in a study of cytomegalovirus exposure and HLA in healthy donors (dated by TCRdb to about 2017). Library generation was performed with the immunoSEQ multiplex PCR assay. The source is immuneACCESS, and TCRdb retained only in-frame sequences with V and J called. Part of the clones is not carried over; for the studies checked, unresolved V genes explain less than half of this, and the remainder is unexplained. This sample has roughly 180,000 clones in its table, and around nine tenths of those were observed once. The ten top clones hold about 7.2% of the sample. Sequencing was carried out using PBMCs. All receptors derive from a man aged 25 to 40 in good health and CMV-seropositive.

The rearrangement joins TRBV4-1 to TRBJ2-6, with D tentatively TRBD1 (6 bases). The germline V gene encodes CDR1 MGHRA and CDR2 YSYEKL. The CDR3 is 16 residues long. The V and J ends lost 10 bases and 0 bases respectively, with 16 bases between them. CDR3 sequence reads: CATLDRTVSGANVLTF. In nucleotides, the CDR3 is TGCGCCACCTTAGACAGGACAGTCTCTGGGGCCAACGTCCTGACTTTC.

The chain has TRBV4-1 and TRBJ2-7; a possible D gene is TRBD1 (6 bases). Germline CDR1 reads MGHRA; CDR2 reads YSYEKL. This CDR3 spans 18 amino acids. Trimming stripped 3 bases from V and 3 bases from J, with 24 bases between. The CDR3 DNA sequence: TGCGCCAGCAGCCAGAATGACCCCTGGGACACTAATGGCTACGAGCAGTACTTC. Residues: CASSQNDPWDTNGYEQYF.

The chain combines TRBV2 with TRBJ2-7, with D perhaps TRBD1 (6 bases). V was trimmed by 5 bases and J by 1 base, leaving 15 bases between them. This CDR3 has 15 residues. Germline loops: CDR1 SNHLY, CDR2 FYNNEI. CDR3 coding DNA: TGTGCCAGCAGTCCTAGCAGCGACAGGTCCTACGAGCAGTACTTC. It codes for CASSPSSDRSYEQYF.

The V and J genes are TRBV4-3 and TRBJ2-7; D is perhaps TRBD1 (5 bases). This CDR3 is 15 amino acids long. With 0 bases removed from V and 3 bases from J, the gap between germline ends came to 12 bases. Germline values: CDR1 LGHNA, CDR2 YSLEER. Here the CDR3 DNA reads TGCGCCAGCAGCCAAGATCAGGGCTGGGGCTACGAGCAGTACTTC. Its translation is CASSQDQGWGYEQYF.

The gene calls are TRBV11-2 and TRBJ1-2; tentatively, D is TRBD1 (6 bases). CDR1 and CDR2 (germline): SGHAT, FQNNGV. V lost 3 bases, J lost 8 bases, and 10 bases lay in between. This CDR3 contains 12 residues. The CDR3 DNA reads as TGTGCCAGCAGCTTCAGGGGTGGAGGCTACACCTTC. This codes for CASSFRGGGYTF.

The chain is built from TRBV5-1 and TRBJ2-3; 13 bases line up with TRBD2. The CDR3 spans 18 residues. J lost 6 bases, V lost 4 bases, and 14 bases had no gene match. Germline loops: CDR1 SGHRS, CDR2 YFSETQ. The CDR3 bases are TGCGCCAGCAGCCCCAAGCGTGGACTAGCGGGAGTGGTGGATACGCAGTATTTT. As protein: CASSPKRGLAGVVDTQYF.

The chain has TRBV2 and TRBJ2-5; 10 nucleotides agree with TRBD2. V lost 0 bases, J lost 2 bases, and 9 bases stayed unmatched. Germline lookup yields CDR1 SNHLY and CDR2 FYNNEI. The CDR3 is 18 residues long. The CDR3 sequence: CASSEAARSGGGQETQYF. CDR3 DNA sequence: TGTGCCAGCAGTGAAGCAGCTCGCAGCGGGGGGGGTCAAGAGACCCAGTACTTC.

V gene TRBV7-6 combines with J gene TRBJ2-1; 13 nucleotides line up with TRBD2. CDR3 size: 15 residues. CDR1 is SGHVS, CDR2 FNYEAQ, per germline. The V gene end was trimmed by 3 bases and the J gene end by 6 bases; junction bases not matched to a gene: 2. This chain's CDR3 is CASSFWTSGGNEQFF. CDR3 bases: TGTGCCAGCAGCTTCTGGACTAGCGGGGGCAATGAGCAGTTCTTC.

The gene calls are TRBV2 and TRBJ2-2; 12 bases are a match to TRBD2. There are 16 residues in the CDR3. The J segment lost 3 bases and the V segment lost 6 bases, leaving 5 bases of the junction unmatched. Germline values: CDR1 SNHLY, CDR2 FYNNEI. This CDR3 is CASRASGGVYTGELFF. The CDR3 region has the DNA TGTGCCAGCAGAGCTAGCGGGGGGGTTTACACCGGGGAGCTGTTTTTT.

V gene TRBV28 combines with J gene TRBJ2-1, with a possible D match to TRBD2 (6 bases). The V gene lost 2 bases and the J gene lost 5 bases, with 19 bases spanning the gap. The CDR3 has 17 amino acids. Germline-derived CDR1 and CDR2 are MDHEN and SYDVKM. The chain's CDR3 is CASSLRRGGVTDNEQFF. The CDR3 bases are TGTGCCAGCAGTTTACGACGGGGCGGGGTAACCGACAATGAGCAGTTCTTC. Drawing the rest from reference TRBV28 and TRBJ2-1, the complete variable domain is DVKVTQSSRYLVKRTGEKVFLECVQDMDHENMFWYRQDPGLGLRLIYFSYDVKMKEKGDIPEGYSVSREKKERFSLILESASTNQTSMYLCASSLRRGGVTDNEQFFGPGTRLTVL.

As for this clone: One junction end disagrees with the germline gene, perhaps due to a read error. V is TRBV20-1 and J is TRBJ2-5; a possible D gene is TRBD1 (6 bases). Germline V gene sequence: CDR1 DFQATT, CDR2 SNEGSKA (reference sequence). CDR3 size: 11 residues. This CDR3 reads CSTRTVQTQYF. In DNA form, the CDR3 reads TGCAGTACTAGGACAGTGCAGACCCAGTACTTC.

V gene TRBV5-1 combines with J gene TRBJ2-2; D may be TRBD1 (5 bases). Trimming stripped 2 bases from V and 2 bases from J, with 13 bases between. The germline V gene has CDR1 SGHRS and CDR2 YFSETQ. The CDR3 length is 16 residues. The DNA for the CDR3 is TGCGCCAGCAGCTTTCACCAGGGCACTAACACCGGGGAGCTGTTTTTT. Translation: CASSFHQGTNTGELFF. Drawing the rest from reference TRBV5-1 and TRBJ2-2, the complete variable domain is KAGVTQTPRYLIKTRGQQVTLSCSPISGHRSVSWYQQTPGQGLQFLFEYFSETQRNKGNFPGRFSGRQFSNSRSEMNVSTLELGDSALYLCASSFHQGTNTGELFFGEGSRLTVL.

The chain has TRBV27 and TRBJ2-1; 9 nucleotides match TRBD2. The CDR3 runs to 14 residues. J gave up 5 bases and V 6 bases, and 5 bases lay outside the gene matches. CDR1 and CDR2 (germline): MNHEY, SMNVEV (reference sequence). For the CDR3, the DNA is TGTGCCAGCAGGCCGGGACTAGCCCACAATGAGCAGTTCTTC. It yields the protein CASRPGLAHNEQFF.

The chain has TRBV2 and TRBJ1-2; TRBD1 matches at 7 bases. The germline V gene has CDR1 SNHLY and CDR2 FYNNEI. With V trimmed by 6 bases and J by 3 bases, 13 bases remained unmatched. This CDR3 is 16 amino acids long. The CDR3 nucleotides are TGTGCCAGCAGGATTGACCGGGACAGAGAACACTATGGCTACACCTTC. This encodes CASRIDRDREHYGYTF.

This clone was recorded once. V and J are TRBV5-4 and TRBJ2-7, with D perhaps TRBD1 or TRBD2 (5 bases each). Germline values: CDR1 SGHNT, CDR2 YYREEE (reference sequence). This CDR3 spans 16 amino acids. Between the trimmed V and J ends, which lost 1 base and 0 bases, there was a span of 14 bases. For the CDR3, the DNA is TGTGCCAGCAGCTTGTCAGCGGACACCGCCTCCTACGAGCAGTACTTC. Residues: CASSLSADTASYEQYF.

The J gene is TRBJ2-1, the V gene TRBV4-1; possibly TRBD2 for D (5 bases). Germline CDR1 reads MGHRA; CDR2 reads YSYEKL. CDR3 length: 14 amino acids. Trimming removed 2 bases from V and 0 bases from J, with 5 bases in between. The CDR3 reads CASSQLASYNEQFF. The DNA for the CDR3 is TGCGCCAGCAGCCAACTAGCCTCCTACAATGAGCAGTTCTTC.

The genes are TRBV7-2 and TRBJ2-5; D possibly corresponds to TRBD1 (6 bases). Trimming removed 4 bases from V and 2 bases from J, with 17 bases in between. This CDR3 has 16 residues. Looked up from germline, CDR1 is SGHTA and CDR2 is FQGNSA. CDR3 sequence: CASSSPRGGTQETQYF. The CDR3 region has the DNA TGTGCCAGCAGCTCCCCGCGAGGGGGAACTCAAGAGACCCAGTACTTC.

This sequence joins TRBV7-6 and TRBJ2-1; D perhaps matches TRBD1 (6 bases). Germline V gene lookup returns CDR1 SGHVS and CDR2 FNYEAQ. The CDR3 runs 16 residues. Trimming shortened V by 4 bases and J by 6 bases, and 19 bases separated the two germline ends. CDR3 sequence (DNA): TGTGCCAGCAGCTCCTTCAGGGGTGGCGAGGGCAATGAGCAGTTCTTC. Its protein is CASSSFRGGEGNEQFF.

The chain uses TRBV5-1 and TRBJ2-7, with TRBD2 identical over 7 bases. Germline V gives CDR1 SGHRS, CDR2 YFSETQ. The CDR3 runs 13 residues. Trimming at V came to 5 bases and at J to 6 bases, leaving 8 bases not matched to a gene. The CDR3 reads CASRRTREAEQYF. The CDR3 bases are TGCGCCAGCAGAAGGACCCGGGAGGCCGAGCAGTACTTC.

The V call is TRBV10-3, the J call TRBJ1-1, with TRBD1 matching over 7 bases. The J segment lost 1 base and the V segment lost 3 bases, leaving 2 bases of the junction unmatched. The germline gives CDR1 ENHRY, CDR2 SYGVKD. The CDR3 runs to 14 residues. CDR3 in DNA: TGTGCCATCAGTGACAAGGGGGCGAACACTGAAGCTTTCTTT. This gives the protein CAISDKGANTEAFF.

The chain uses TRBV5-6 and TRBJ1-1, with 7 bases lining up with TRBD1. This CDR3 comprises 15 residues. CDR1 is SGHDT and CDR2 is YYEEEE in the germline V gene. The J segment lost 0 bases and the V segment lost 4 bases, leaving 6 bases of the junction unmatched. CDR3 in amino acids: CASSGGQVLNTEAFF. The CDR3 nucleotides are TGTGCCAGCAGCGGCGGACAGGTTTTGAACACTGAAGCTTTCTTT.

The chain recombines TRBV18 with TRBJ2-2; D remains ambiguous. The V and J ends lost 3 bases and 6 bases respectively, with 8 bases between them. Looked up from germline, CDR1 is KGHSH and CDR2 is LQKENI. The CDR3 is 13 residues long. CDR3 sequence: CASSPKSPGELFF. As DNA, the CDR3 is TGTGCCAGCTCACCCAAAAGTCCCGGGGAGCTGTTTTTT.